This TCR beta chain was obtained from a study of CXCR3-negative and CXCR3-positive naive CD8 T cells. As to this clonotype: Its antigen remains unknown.

The CDR3 spans 14 residues. From germline, CDR1 is LGHNA and CDR2 YSLEER. The authors prepared UMI-labeled TRB cDNA libraries by 5' RACE. No DNA is given; TCRdb re-called the 5' RACE reads and lists each CDR3 protein once. This table lists around 88,000 distinct CDR3 sequences. Overall study results and limits: In CXCR3-positive naive cells, the TRB CDR3s were more hydrophobic than in CXCR3-negative naive cells. Comparably high diversity marked both naive subsets, whereas memory CD8+ cells had much lower diversity. Surface CD5 matched across naive subsets, and TRB CDR3 properties served to infer TCR strength. Naive cells that were CXCR3-negative or CXCR3-positive used TRBV-TRBJ genes alike, while memory cells diverged.

The clonotype was recovered from a human donor in good health. Some clones in this sample may be carry-over from other donors' samples. The material sequenced was naive CXCR3+ CD8+ T cells from blood. Documented subset: CD45RO-CCR7+CD27+CD95- naive CD8+ T cells expressing CXCR3 (TNR3+). This chain joins TRBV4-3 and TRBJ2-3. The CDR3 loop reads CASSQGPTTDTQYF.